The 21 T cell receptor beta chains given below trace back to one sample, sequenced in a study of liver allograft versus peripheral blood T cells. Study-level information: Graft-liver T cell receptor repertoires were compared against recipient peripheral blood repertoires.

TCRdb re-analysed the reads in MiXCR, keeping a single row per CDR3 protein. Among under 15,000 distinct CDR3 sequences listed, approximately 20% were seen once. All receptors derive from a human patient who had a liver transplant. Some T cells may have originated in the graft donor.

Only a few counts were recorded for this clonotype. The chain links TRBV12-3 or TRBV12-4 to TRBJ1-1; D ambiguous. Trimming pared 7 bases from V and 2 bases from J, leaving 8 bases between. The CDR3 is 12 residues long. The CDR3 is CASIKGNTEAFF. The CDR3 nucleotides are TGTGCCAGCATCAAAGGTAACACTGAAGCTTTCTTT.

The chain joins TRBV9 to TRBJ1-2; D unclear. The V end lost 4 bases, the J end lost 4 bases, and 20 bases lay between the germline ends. The CDR3 spans 16 residues. Germline V CDR1 and CDR2: SGDLS, YYNGEE. The DNA of the CDR3 is TGTGCCAGCAGCACTTCGCCCCACACCCATTTCTATGGCTACACCTTC. Amino acids: CASSTSPHTHFYGYTF.

At least ten counts were recorded for this clonotype. The genes are TRBV24-1 and TRBJ2-3, with D unclear. V was pared by 7 bases and J by 0 bases, with 10 bases between. The CDR3 has 14 amino acids. In germline, CDR1 is KGHDR, CDR2 SFDVKD. The CDR3: CATSRADSTDTQYF. CDR3 coding DNA: TGTGCCACCAGCCGGGCGGACAGCACAGATACGCAGTATTTT.

The chain is built from TRBV5-4 and TRBJ1-1, with TRBD1 identical over 10 bases. V lost 4 bases to trimming and J lost 5 bases; unmatched junction nucleotides: 2. Germline values: CDR1 SGHNT, CDR2 YYREEE (reference sequence). CDR3 length equals 13 residues. In nucleotides, the CDR3 is TGTGCCAGCAGCCTGGACAGGGGGACTGAAGCTTTCTTT. Translating it yields CASSLDRGTEAFF.

This clonotype is labeled medium-sized. This chain connects TRBV6-2 or TRBV6-3 to TRBJ1-2; a weak D match, TRBD1 (6 bases). V dropped 2 bases and J dropped 0 bases, with 16 bases sitting between them. The CDR3 spans 17 residues. Germline CDR1 and CDR2: MNHEY and SVGEGT. Written as DNA, the CDR3 is TGTGCCAGCAGTTACCCCGGACAGCTGGAAGCTAACTATGGCTACACCTTC. It yields the protein CASSYPGQLEANYGYTF.

V gene TRBV14 combines with J gene TRBJ2-3; TRBD1 agrees at 10 bases. The CDR3 is made up of 16 amino acids. Germline CDR1 reads SGHDN; CDR2 reads FVKESK. The J segment lost 5 bases and the V segment lost 2 bases, leaving 7 bases of the junction unmatched. Written as DNA, the CDR3 is TGTGCCAGCAGCCAATCTATGGGACAGGGGAGAGATACGCAGTATTTT. It codes for CASSQSMGQGRDTQYF.

By proportion, this clonotype is medium-sized. The CDR3: CASSPPRGEANTGELFF. In nucleotides, the CDR3 is TGTGCCAGCTCACCACCGAGGGGGGAGGCGAACACCGGGGAGCTGTTTTTT. The rearrangement links TRBV18 to TRBJ2-2; D might be TRBD1 or TRBD2, each matching 6 bases. CDR1 KGHSH and CDR2 LQKENI come from the germline V gene. V was cut by 0 bases and J by 0 bases, with 11 bases left in between. CDR3 size: 17 residues.

This clonotype was seen a handful of times. The chain employs TRBV5-6 and TRBJ1-1; 8 nucleotides align to TRBD1. The CDR3 loop spans 17 amino acids. Germline values: CDR1 SGHDT, CDR2 YYEEEE. The V segment lost 3 bases and the J segment 5 bases; nucleotides outside the gene matches: 15. The chain's CDR3 is CASSSAGQGRWRTEAFF. For the CDR3, the DNA is TGTGCCAGCAGCTCTGCTGGACAGGGCAGGTGGAGGACTGAAGCTTTCTTT. The full variable domain, its missing parts supplied by reference TRBV5-6 and TRBJ1-1, is DAGVTQSPTHLIKTRGQQVTLRCSPKSGHDTVSWYQQALGQGPQFIFQYYEEEERQRGNFPDRFSGHQFPNYSSELNVNALLLGDSALYLCASSSAGQGRWRTEAFFGQGTRLTVV.

V gene TRBV19 combines with J gene TRBJ2-2, with a possible D match to TRBD1 (6 bases). V was shortened by 7 bases and J by 6 bases, with 12 bases between the two germline ends. Germline-derived CDR1 and CDR2 are LNHDA and SQIVND (reference sequence). This CDR3 has 13 amino acids. The CDR3 DNA reads as TGTGCCAGTAACGACAGGCGGGCCGGGGAGCTGTTTTTT. Protein: CASNDRRAGELFF.

CDR3 sequence (DNA): TGTGCCAGCAGCTACGGGACAGTCGATGGCTACACCTTC. Its protein product is CASSYGTVDGYTF. The rearrangement joins TRBV7-2 to TRBJ1-2, with 7 nucleotides matching TRBD1. Germline CDR1 and CDR2: SGHTA and FQGNSA. The CDR3 length is 13 residues. The V segment lost 4 bases and the J segment 6 bases; nucleotides outside the gene matches: 5.

Note on this clonotype: Since a much larger clone is just one base distant, this may be a read error. This chain uses TRBV6-6 with TRBJ1-5; no clear D. The CDR3 runs to 13 residues. Germline-derived CDR1 and CDR2 are MNHNY and SVGAGI (reference sequence). This chain's CDR3 is CASSYSEGQPLHF. CDR3 sequence (DNA): TGTGCCAGCAGTTACTCCGAGGGTCAGCCCCTGCATTTT.

In this sample, this clonotype is medium-sized. V and J are TRBV19 and TRBJ2-2; 7 positions match TRBD1. The CDR3 is 15 amino acids. Germline V gene sequence: CDR1 LNHDA, CDR2 SQIVND (reference sequence). Trimming at V came to 4 bases and at J to 7 bases, leaving 9 bases not matched to a gene. CDR3 in amino acids: CASSTRGQLIGELFF. CDR3 coding DNA: TGTGCCAGTAGTACCCGGGGACAGTTAATCGGGGAGCTGTTTTTT.

By frequency in the sample, this clonotype is medium-sized (0.01 to 0.1%). The J gene is TRBJ2-3, the V gene TRBV6-6, with 7 bases identical to TRBD2. Per germline, CDR1 MNHNY and CDR2 SVGAGI (reference sequence). The CDR3 covers 16 residues. The junction had 3 bases not matched to a gene; V was cut back by 0 bases and J by 0 bases. CDR3 sequence: CASSYSQRGSTDTQYF. Here the CDR3 DNA reads TGTGCCAGCAGTTACTCGCAGCGGGGTAGCACAGATACGCAGTATTTT.

This clonotype has just a few counts. The CDR3 spells CASSLGEGKETQYF. CDR3 nucleotides: TGTGCCAGCAGCTTAGGGGAGGGGAAAGAGACCCAGTACTTC. The J gene is TRBJ2-5, the V gene TRBV7-9; 7 bases fit TRBD2. This CDR3 comprises 14 residues. V trimming: 1 base; J trimming: 3 bases; junction bases outside the gene matches: 2. The V gene's germline CDR1 is SEHNR and CDR2 FQNEAQ (reference sequence).

The chain employs TRBV30 and TRBJ1-1; weak D call: TRBD1 (5 bases). Trimming took 0 bases from V and 4 from J, leaving 9 bases between them. This CDR3 region has 13 residues. CDR1 and CDR2 (germline): GTSNPN, SVGIG (reference sequence). CDR3 region: CAWSVGTSTEAFF. Written as DNA, the CDR3 is TGTGCCTGGAGTGTAGGGACGAGCACTGAAGCTTTCTTT.

By sample share, this clonotype is medium-sized. The gene calls are TRBV19 and TRBJ1-2; D is ambiguous. The CDR3 length is 14 residues. Looked up from germline, CDR1 is LNHDA and CDR2 is SQIVND (reference sequence). The V end lost 3 bases, the J end lost 1 base, and 9 bases lay between the germline ends. The CDR3 coding sequence is TGTGCCAGTAGTATCTCAGAGCTTAACTATGGCTACACCTTC. This encodes CASSISELNYGYTF.

This chain links TRBV12-5 with TRBJ2-3, with D perhaps matching TRBD1 or TRBD2 (5 bases each). The CDR3 is 14 amino acids. V was trimmed by 3 bases and J by 1 base, leaving 8 bases between them. Germline CDR1 and CDR2: LGHNT and FRNRAP. The CDR3 DNA sequence: TGTGCTAGTGGTTTCTTGGGGGGCACAGATACGCAGTATTTT. It specifies CASGFLGGTDTQYF.

The V gene is TRBV14, the J gene TRBJ1-1; unclear D gene. CDR3 length: 14 amino acids. V dropped 1 base and J dropped 2 bases, with 8 bases sitting between them. Germline V CDR1 and CDR2: SGHDN, FVKESK. The CDR3 region is CASSQVRHNTEAFF. The CDR3 nucleotides are TGTGCCAGCAGCCAAGTGAGGCACAACACTGAAGCTTTCTTT.

This clonotype occurred a few times. This chain joins TRBV29-1 and TRBJ2-3; D unresolved. Trimming took 8 bases from V and 6 from J, leaving 9 bases between them. The CDR3 totals 10 residues. Germline CDR1 is SQVTM and CDR2 is ANQGSEA. The CDR3 DNA is TGCAGCACAACTTGGGATACGCAGTATTTT. It encodes CSTTWDTQYF.

This clonotype came up a few times. The chain uses TRBV20-1 and TRBJ2-3, with no clear D. There are 14 residues in the CDR3. The germline V and J ends were trimmed by 6 bases and 1 base, with 14 bases remaining between them. The germline CDR1 and CDR2 sequences are DFQATT and SNEGSKA (reference sequence). The CDR3 region is CSAPSPGRTDTQYF. CDR3 bases: TGCAGTGCCCCATCACCGGGCCGCACAGATACGCAGTATTTT.

The CDR3 reads CASSPTSGDSYNEQFF. The DNA of the CDR3 is TGTGCCAGCAGCCCCACTAGCGGGGATTCCTACAATGAGCAGTTCTTC. The rearrangement joins TRBV25-1 to TRBJ2-1; TRBD2 agrees at 10 bases. The CDR3 runs to 16 residues. Germline trimming cut 6 bases from V and 1 base from J; bases unmatched to any gene: 6. Germline CDR1 MGHDK, CDR2 SYGVNS.